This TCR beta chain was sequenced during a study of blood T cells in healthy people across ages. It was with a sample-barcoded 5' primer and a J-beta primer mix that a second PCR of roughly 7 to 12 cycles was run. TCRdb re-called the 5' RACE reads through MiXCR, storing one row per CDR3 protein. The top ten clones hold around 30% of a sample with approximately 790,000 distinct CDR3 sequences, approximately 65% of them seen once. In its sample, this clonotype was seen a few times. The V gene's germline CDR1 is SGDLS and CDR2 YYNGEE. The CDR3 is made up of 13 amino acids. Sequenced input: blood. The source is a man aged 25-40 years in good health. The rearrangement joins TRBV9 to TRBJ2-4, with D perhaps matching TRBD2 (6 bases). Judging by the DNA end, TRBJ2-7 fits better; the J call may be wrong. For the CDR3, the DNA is TGTGCCAGCAGCGCCCCAACTAGCAACGAGCAGTACTTC. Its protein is CASSAPTSNEQYF.